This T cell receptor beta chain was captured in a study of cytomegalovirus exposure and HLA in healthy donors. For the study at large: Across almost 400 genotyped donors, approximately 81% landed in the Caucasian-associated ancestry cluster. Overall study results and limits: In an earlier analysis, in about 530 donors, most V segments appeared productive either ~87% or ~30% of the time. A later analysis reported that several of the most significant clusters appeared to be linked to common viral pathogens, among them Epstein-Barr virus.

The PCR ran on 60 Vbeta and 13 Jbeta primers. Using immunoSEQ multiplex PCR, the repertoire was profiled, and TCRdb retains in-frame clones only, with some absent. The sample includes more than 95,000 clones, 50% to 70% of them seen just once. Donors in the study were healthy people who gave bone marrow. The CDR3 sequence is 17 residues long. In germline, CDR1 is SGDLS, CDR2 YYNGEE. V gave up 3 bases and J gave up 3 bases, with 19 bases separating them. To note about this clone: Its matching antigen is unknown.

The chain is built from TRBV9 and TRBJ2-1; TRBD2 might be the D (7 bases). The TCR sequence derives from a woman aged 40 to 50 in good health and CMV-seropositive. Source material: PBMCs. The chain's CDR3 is CASSAGLGEGVYNEQFF. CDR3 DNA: TGTGCCAGCAGCGCCGGACTAGGAGAGGGGGTCTACAATGAGCAGTTCTTC.